The T cell receptor beta chain described here comes from a study of blood T cell repertoires in COVID-19. Turning to the study itself: Specimens from acute and convalescent COVID-19 originated in the United States, Italy and Spain. From T cells, B-cell-depleted T cells, or PBMCs came the material, which was cDNA or gDNA.

Per germline, CDR1 KGHSY and CDR2 FQNENV. V was clipped by 0 bases and J by 5 bases, with 13 bases between them. The CDR3 extends over 15 amino acids. Per the original methods: Amplification from reference gene primers served as the basis for estimated nucleated cell counts. Libraries were prepared by immunoSEQ multiplex PCR; TCRdb keeps only in-frame clonotypes and omits some of them. V, J and clone size were drawn from that table, and D and trimming were deduced from the DNA. Counted here are about 80,000 clones, 88% occurring once; the ten biggest clones make up 6% to 7.5%. The chain employs TRBV16 and TRBJ1-1, with D maybe TRBD1 (6 bases). Sequenced sample: peripheral blood. This TCR was sampled from a woman at least 80 years old with acute or convalescent COVID-19. In DNA, the CDR3 is TGTGCCAGCAGCCAATCGGGACAAGGGGATACTGAAGCTTTCTTT. Its translation is CASSQSGQGDTEAFF.